Following are 11 T cell receptor beta chains from one sample sequenced in a study of T cells in Graves' hyperthyroidism and ophthalmopathy. Amplification yielded TCR beta CDR3 regions, with RNA transcripts as the source. Initially, a first-round RT-PCR of the TCR CDR3 employed the HTBI primer set. Each CDR3 protein gets one entry after TCRdb re-called the multiplex PCR reads with MiXCR. This table has approximately 690,000 distinct CDR3 sequences, around 13% appearing once. Material: blood. These TCRs come from a woman between 50 and 59 years old with Graves' ophthalmopathy.

This clonotype was found many times. The germline gene is not matched at one end of the junction; a read error may be the cause. This chain joins TRBV7-9 and TRBJ1-1; no clear D gene. This CDR3 spans 11 amino acids. Germline CDR1 reads SEHNR; CDR2 reads FQNEAQ (reference sequence). Written as DNA, the CDR3 is TGCGCCAGCAGCTCCTACACTGAAGCTTTCTTT. Amino acids: CASSSYTEAFF.

At least ten counts were recorded for this clonotype. The chain uses TRBV20-1 and TRBJ2-7; weak D call: TRBD1 (6 bases). The V and J ends lost 5 bases and 4 bases respectively, with 15 bases between them. Looked up from germline, CDR1 is DFQATT and CDR2 is SNEGSKA (reference sequence). The CDR3 loop spans 13 amino acids. DNA of the CDR3: TGCAGTGCTGGTACAGGGATCGGGTACGAGCAGTACTTC. Its translation: CSAGTGIGYEQYF.

This clonotype was observed at least ten times. V gene TRBV27 combines with J gene TRBJ1-5; D is perhaps TRBD1 (6 bases). The CDR3 has 14 residues. Germline CDR1 and CDR2: MNHEY and SMNVEV (reference sequence). V shed 2 bases and J shed 7 bases, with 12 bases lying between them. The CDR3, as DNA: TGTGCCAGCAGTTTAAGACGCGGGGGCCAGCCCCAGCATTTT. Its translation: CASSLRRGGQPQHF.

There are many counts of this clonotype. The chain joins TRBV7-9 to TRBJ2-3; D is undetermined. The ends were cut back, 3 bases at V and 5 bases at J, with 6 bases in the middle. This CDR3 region has 12 residues. Germline V gives CDR1 SEHNR, CDR2 FQNEAQ (reference sequence). The CDR3 sequence: CASSFGGDTQYF. The CDR3 coding sequence is TGTGCCAGCAGCTTCGGTGGAGATACGCAGTATTTT.

This clonotype was found many times. The V gene is TRBV5-1, the J gene TRBJ2-1; TRBD2 is a possible D gene (6 bases). CDR3 size: 13 residues. V gave up 0 bases and J gave up 7 bases, with 8 bases separating them. The germline V gene encodes CDR1 SGHRS and CDR2 YFSETQ. In DNA form, the CDR3 reads TGCGCCAGCAGCTTGGCGGGAGAAAATGAGCAGTTCTTC. Its translation is CASSLAGENEQFF.

This clonotype was seen at least ten times. The V and J genes are TRBV28 and TRBJ1-2; D is uncertain. The CDR3 has 13 amino acids. Germline assignment: CDR1 MDHEN and CDR2 SYDVKM. Trimming took 2 bases from V and 4 from J, leaving 8 bases between them. CDR3 bases: TGTGCCAGCAGTTTAGGTTCCTCCTATGGCTACACCTTC. Translating it yields CASSLGSSYGYTF.

This clonotype showed up many times. This chain joins TRBV5-6 and TRBJ2-1; TRBD1 is a possible D gene (6 bases). Germline V lookup: CDR1 SGHDT, CDR2 YYEEEE. Trimming took 0 bases from V and 9 from J, leaving 16 bases between them. This CDR3 comprises 15 residues. CDR3: CASSLVGQGLGEQFF. As DNA, the CDR3 is TGTGCCAGCAGCTTGGTGGGACAAGGTTTGGGTGAGCAGTTCTTC.

The genes are TRBV5-1 and TRBJ1-5, with 8 bases aligning to TRBD1. Germline CDR1 reads SGHRS; CDR2 reads YFSETQ. With 5 bases clipped from V and 3 bases from J, the junction kept 7 bases outside the gene matches. CDR3 length: 15 residues. The CDR3 reads CASRKTGELNQPQHF. In DNA, the CDR3 is TGCGCCAGCAGGAAGACAGGGGAACTCAATCAGCCCCAGCATTTT.

V usage is TRBV10-3 and J usage is TRBJ1-1, with a tentative D call TRBD1 (6 bases). The CDR3 contains 13 residues. Germline CDR1 reads ENHRY; CDR2 reads SYGVKD. Trimming left V 5 bases short and J 4 bases short, with 11 bases between. Here the CDR3 reads CAISFEGGTEAFF. As DNA, the CDR3 is TGTGCCATCAGTTTCGAGGGGGGCACTGAAGCTTTCTTT.

This CDR3 reads CATSRLSTGTGGFQETQYF. The CDR3 nucleotides read TGTGCCACCAGCAGACTAAGTACCGGGACAGGGGGATTCCAAGAGACCCAGTACTTC. The V gene is TRBV15, the J gene TRBJ2-5; 11 bases agree with TRBD1. Germline V lookup: CDR1 LNHNV, CDR2 YYDKDF (reference sequence). This CDR3 region has 19 residues. V lost 2 bases and J lost 1; bases outside the gene matches: 12.

The CDR3 reads CASNPGQEFYEQYF. For the CDR3, the DNA is TGTGCCAGCAATCCGGGACAGGAGTTCTACGAGCAGTACTTC. This sequence joins TRBV7-9 and TRBJ2-7; TRBD1 matches at 8 bases. V was pared by 7 bases and J by 3 bases, with 8 bases of the junction left unmatched. This CDR3 is built from 14 residues. Germline CDR1 is SEHNR and CDR2 is FQNEAQ (reference sequence).